This T cell receptor beta chain was recorded in a study of blood T cell repertoires in COVID-19. Across the study: From the United States, Italy and Spain came samples of acute and convalescent COVID-19.

In the original analysis: Reference gene primer amplification in the assay estimated nucleated cell counts. Generated by immunoSEQ multiplex PCR, the TCRdb table keeps only in-frame clones and is missing some. That table supplies the V and J calls and clone size; D and trimming were determined from the DNA. Among a few hundred thousand clones listed, approximately 85% were seen once. This clone has just one count. The V gene lost 2 bases and the J gene lost 6 bases, with 15 bases spanning the gap. Germline assignment: CDR1 SGHTA and CDR2 FQGTGA. This CDR3 contains 15 residues. The sequencing input was peripheral blood. The chain uses TRBV7-3 and TRBJ2-3, with D perhaps matching TRBD2 (5 bases). This TCR was sampled from a man between 45 and 60 years old with active or convalescent COVID-19. CDR3 amino acids: CASSLGRIVSDTQYF. The DNA for the CDR3 is TGTGCCAGCAGCTTAGGGAGAATTGTTTCGGATACGCAGTATTTT. The whole variable domain, remainder taken from reference TRBV7-3 and TRBJ2-3, is GAGVSQTPSNKVTEKGKYVELRCDPISGHTALYWYRQSLGQGPEFLIYFQGTGAADDSGLPNDRFFAVRPEGSVSTLKIQRTERGDSAVYLCASSLGRIVSDTQYFGPGTRLTVL.